These 28 T cell receptor beta chains share one sample of origin, sequenced in a study of blood T cell repertoires in COVID-19. Produced via immunoSEQ multiplex PCR; TCRdb's table is partial and in-frame only. The repertoire consists of over 30,000 clones, with roughly 78% occurring once and the leading ten covering roughly 40%. The sequencing sample was made of peripheral blood. The receptors shown here come from an elderly man with active or convalescent COVID-19.

The V call is TRBV7-3, the J call TRBJ2-1; D is perhaps TRBD1 (6 bases). The CDR3 spans 14 residues. From germline, CDR1 is SGHTA and CDR2 FQGTGA. The V gene lost 5 bases and the J gene lost 7 bases, with 15 bases spanning the gap. CDR3 in amino acids: CASSPQGATNEQFF. Written as DNA, the CDR3 is TGTGCCAGCAGCCCACAGGGAGCTACGAATGAGCAGTTCTTC.

The chain combines TRBV19 with TRBJ1-5; D remains unclear. Per germline, CDR1 LNHDA and CDR2 SQIVND (reference sequence). The CDR3 extends over 18 amino acids. Deletions cut 6 bases from V and 1 base from J, with 22 bases between. DNA of the CDR3: TGTGCCAGTAGGCTGGAGGTGGGCAGGATCGGGAGCAATCAGCCCCAGCATTTT. Its translation is CASRLEVGRIGSNQPQHF.

This clone occurred a few times. The gene calls are TRBV24-1 and TRBJ1-1, with D possibly TRBD1 on 6 matching bases. V gave up 4 bases and J gave up 7 bases, with 9 bases separating them. The CDR3 has 12 residues. CDR1 is KGHDR, CDR2 SFDVKD, per germline. The CDR3 region is CATSDGTSEAFF. The CDR3 bases are TGTGCCACCAGTGACGGGACAAGTGAAGCTTTCTTT.

Of note for this clone: Other DNA sequences from this sample encode an identical CDR3 as well. This chain connects TRBV12-3 or TRBV12-4 to TRBJ1-5; no definite D call. The CDR3 is 13 residues long. V lost 0 bases and J 10 bases, leaving 10 bases between the germline ends. The CDR3 loop reads CASSLALGQPQHF. CDR3 coding DNA: TGTGCCAGCAGTTTAGCCCTAGGCCAACCCCAGCATTTT.

The J gene is TRBJ2-7, the V gene TRBV6-6; D is unresolved. This CDR3 comprises 16 residues. Looked up from germline, CDR1 is MNHNY and CDR2 is SVGAGI (reference sequence). Trimming removed 0 bases from V and 2 bases from J, with 14 bases in between. Here the CDR3 reads CASSYSVERQTYEQYF. The DNA for the CDR3 is TGTGCCAGCAGTTACTCCGTGGAAAGACAAACCTACGAGCAGTACTTC.

V and J are TRBV2 and TRBJ1-5; TRBD1 agrees at 9 bases. Germline CDR1 is SNHLY and CDR2 is FYNNEI. The CDR3 sequence is 13 residues long. The V gene end was trimmed by 7 bases and the J gene end by 6 bases; junction bases not matched to a gene: 4. The CDR3 is CASNSQGAQPQHF. CDR3 coding DNA: TGTGCCAGCAACTCACAGGGGGCTCAGCCCCAGCATTTT. Looking up the rest from reference TRBV2 and TRBJ1-5 gives the full variable domain: EPEVTQTPSHQVTQMGQEVILRCVPISNHLYFYWYRQILGQKVEFLVSFYNNEISEKSEIFDDQFSVERPDGSNFTLKIRSTKLEDSAMYFCASNSQGAQPQHFGDGTRLSIL.

The chain carries TRBV5-1 and TRBJ2-1; TRBD1 aligns across 11 bases. The CDR3 runs to 16 residues. Looked up from germline, CDR1 is SGHRS and CDR2 is YFSETQ. J was trimmed by 2 bases and V by 4 bases; bases with no gene match: 5. CDR3 region: CASSPGGQGAYNEQFF. The DNA of the CDR3 is TGCGCCAGCAGCCCTGGGGGACAGGGGGCCTACAATGAGCAGTTCTTC.

The J gene is TRBJ1-4, the V gene TRBV24-1, with TRBD1 matching over 8 bases. CDR1 and CDR2 (germline): KGHDR, SFDVKD. CDR3 size: 16 residues. The junction had 6 bases not matched to a gene; V was cut back by 4 bases and J by 3 bases. The chain's CDR3 is CATSDPRQGPNEKLFF. CDR3 in DNA: TGTGCCACCAGTGACCCAAGACAGGGGCCTAATGAAAAACTGTTTTTT.

The rearrangement links TRBV19 to TRBJ2-5; 9 bases match TRBD2. The CDR3 runs 16 residues. The germline CDR1 and CDR2 sequences are LNHDA and SQIVND (reference sequence). Losses at the gene ends were 3 bases for V and 1 base for J; bases not matched to a gene: 6. The CDR3 loop reads CASSIRLAGPQETQYF. The CDR3 DNA reads TGTGCCAGTAGTATTCGGCTAGCGGGACCCCAAGAGACCCAGTACTTC. Supplemented by reference TRBV19 and TRBJ2-5, the full variable domain reads DGGITQSPKYLFRKEGQNVTLSCEQNLNHDAMYWYRQDPGQGLRLIYYSQIVNDFQKGDIAEGYSVSREKKESFPLTVTSAQKNPTAFYLCASSIRLAGPQETQYFGPGTRLLVL.

CDR3 DNA sequence: TGTGCCAGCAGCCGTCTAGCGGGGAACACCAACTCCTACAATGAGCAGTTCTTC. Residues: CASSRLAGNTNSYNEQFF. The rearrangement uses TRBV5-5 and TRBJ2-1, with 9 bases fitting TRBD2. The V gene's germline CDR1 is SGHKS and CDR2 YYEKEE (reference sequence). Trimming removed 4 bases from V and 0 bases from J; junction bases left unmatched: 11. This CDR3 contains 18 residues.

This chain joins TRBV28 and TRBJ1-2, with TRBD1 matching 10 bases. The germline V gene encodes CDR1 MDHEN and CDR2 SYDVKM. The CDR3 runs 19 residues. After removal of 4 bases from V and 0 bases from J, the junction contained 14 bases not matched to a gene. The CDR3 DNA reads as TGTGCCAGCAGTTCGGAGGGACAGGGGATCTACCTAGCTAACTATGGCTACACCTTC. It codes for CASSSEGQGIYLANYGYTF.

The DNA of the CDR3 is TGTGCCAGCGCGGCGGTGAGGGACACTGAAGCTTTCTTT. Protein sequence: CASAAVRDTEAFF. The gene calls are TRBV5-4 and TRBJ1-1; D remains ambiguous. Looked up from germline, CDR1 is SGHNT and CDR2 is YYREEE (reference sequence). Trimming removed 7 bases from V and 3 bases from J, with 13 bases in between. This CDR3 is built from 13 residues.

The chain links TRBV19 to TRBJ2-5; weak D call: TRBD1 (5 bases). CDR1 LNHDA and CDR2 SQIVND come from the germline V gene (reference sequence). Trimming took off 2 bases at V and 7 bases at J, with 11 bases between the two ends. The CDR3 length is 13 residues. The CDR3 DNA reads TGTGCCAGTAGTATACAGGGATTGGGGACCCAGTACTTC. It encodes CASSIQGLGTQYF.

V usage is TRBV9 and J usage is TRBJ2-3; the match to TRBD2 covers 7 bases. V shed 0 bases, J shed 4 bases, and the junction held 8 bases outside the gene matches. The CDR3 consists of 16 residues. Germline assignment: CDR1 SGDLS and CDR2 YYNGEE. The CDR3 sequence is CASSVDLGEGPDTQYF. CDR3 DNA sequence: TGTGCCAGCAGCGTAGATTTGGGGGAGGGCCCAGATACGCAGTATTTT.

The chain has TRBV28 and TRBJ1-3; no clear D. V was cut by 4 bases and J by 0 bases, with 16 bases left in between. The CDR3 consists of 17 residues. CDR1 is MDHEN and CDR2 is SYDVKM in the germline V gene. Here the CDR3 reads CASSSPGRFHSGNTIYF. DNA of the CDR3: TGTGCCAGCAGTTCCCCCGGCAGGTTCCACTCTGGAAACACCATATATTTT.

The CDR3 spells CASSGDRDDRYTF. CDR3 DNA: TGTGCCAGCAGTGGTGACAGGGACGATCGCTACACCTTC. The chain employs TRBV9 and TRBJ1-2; the match to TRBD1 covers 7 bases. V trimming: 5 bases; J trimming: 9 bases; junction bases outside the gene matches: 10. The germline CDR1 and CDR2 sequences are SGDLS and YYNGEE. CDR3 size: 13 residues.

This chain joins TRBV5-6 and TRBJ2-3; D is ambiguous. V dropped 4 bases and J dropped 9 bases, with 6 bases sitting between them. The CDR3 loop spans 10 amino acids. The germline gives CDR1 SGHDT, CDR2 YYEEEE. In DNA form, the CDR3 reads TGTGCCAGCAGCCCCGGGACGCAGTATTTT. Its translation: CASSPGTQYF.

The chain has TRBV27 and TRBJ1-4; D gene unclear. Germline CDR1 reads MNHEY; CDR2 reads SMNVEV (reference sequence). The CDR3 has 13 residues. Trimming shortened V by 2 bases and J by 11 bases, and 12 bases separated the two germline ends. DNA of the CDR3: TGTGCCAGCAGTTTACGTCCGCCCGGGAAACTGTTTTTT. Translated, it gives CASSLRPPGKLFF.

This clone was found once. The chain recombines TRBV12-3 or TRBV12-4 with TRBJ2-1; D remains unclear. There are 11 residues in the CDR3. V was shortened by 8 bases and J by 6 bases, with 8 bases between the two germline ends. The CDR3 DNA follows: TGTGCCAGCCTGGAGCGCAATGAGCAGTTCTTC. Translation gives CASLERNEQFF.

In its sample, this clone is large (0.1 to 1%). The V gene is TRBV6-5, the J gene TRBJ2-3; D is undetermined. The V gene lost 10 bases and the J gene lost 5 bases, with 7 bases spanning the gap. The germline gives CDR1 MNHEY, CDR2 SVGAGI. The CDR3 runs 10 residues. CDR3 loop: CATPKDTQYF. CDR3 DNA: TGTGCCACCCCTAAAGATACGCAGTATTTT.

The V gene is TRBV28, the J gene TRBJ1-5, with 8 bases aligning to TRBD1. This CDR3 spans 16 amino acids. J lost 1 base, V lost 7 bases, and 9 bases had no gene match. The V gene's germline CDR1 is MDHEN and CDR2 SYDVKM. The CDR3 nucleotides read TGTGCCAGCAACAACTGGGGACAGGAAAGCAATCAGCCCCAGCATTTT. Its translation is CASNNWGQESNQPQHF.

This clone is a singleton in its sample. This chain joins TRBV27 and TRBJ1-2; no clear D gene. Deletions cut 3 bases from V and 3 bases from J, with 11 bases between. The CDR3 totals 14 residues. The germline V gene encodes CDR1 MNHEY and CDR2 SMNVEV (reference sequence). The CDR3 DNA sequence: TGTGCCAGCAGTTTGCGCCCGGAGGACTATGGCTACACCTTC. Translated, it gives CASSLRPEDYGYTF.

V usage is TRBV20-1 and J usage is TRBJ2-1; 8 nucleotides match TRBD2. V lost 3 bases and J lost 10; bases outside the gene matches: 8. Germline CDR1 reads DFQATT; CDR2 reads SNEGSKA (reference sequence). There are 13 residues in the CDR3. The CDR3 DNA is TGCAGTGCTAGTGACGGGAGGGCCAAAGAGCAGTTCTTC. Its protein is CSASDGRAKEQFF.

This clone turned up a few times. V and J are TRBV7-9 and TRBJ2-1, with TRBD2 matching 9 bases. The CDR3 is made up of 17 amino acids. The V and J ends lost 5 bases and 5 bases, in that order; junction bases with no gene match: 13. Germline V CDR1 and CDR2: SEHNR, FQNEAQ (reference sequence). The CDR3 DNA reads TGTGCCAGCAGCCCCCCTGCGGCGGGAGGGAATGACAATGAGCAGTTCTTC. Translated, it gives CASSPPAAGGNDNEQFF. Full variable domain (outside the CDR3, taken from reference TRBV7-9 and TRBJ2-1): DTGVSQNPRHKITKRGQNVTFRCDPISEHNRLYWYRQTLGQGPEFLTYFQNEAQLEKSRLLSDRFSAERPKGSFSTLEIQRTEQGDSAMYLCASSPPAAGGNDNEQFFGPGTRLTVL.

This rearrangement joins TRBV28 to TRBJ1-4; 9 positions agree with TRBD1. Germline CDR1 and CDR2: MDHEN and SYDVKM. There are 15 residues in the CDR3. V dropped 6 bases and J dropped 6; count of bases not matched to a gene: 8. CDR3 in amino acids: CASRARDRVDEKLFF. CDR3 nucleotides: TGTGCCAGCAGAGCTCGGGACAGGGTTGATGAAAAACTGTTTTTT.

This clone was found once. The chain has TRBV5-1 and TRBJ1-1; no clear D. CDR1 SGHRS and CDR2 YFSETQ come from the germline V gene. Trimming removed 0 bases at V and 0 bases at J, with 9 bases between. The CDR3 sequence is 15 residues long. CDR3 bases: TGCGCCAGCAGCTTGGACAGCCTGATGAACACTGAAGCTTTCTTT. Translated, it gives CASSLDSLMNTEAFF.

This rearrangement joins TRBV6-5 to TRBJ1-2; 8 nucleotides align to TRBD1. The CDR3 extends over 15 amino acids. Germline CDR1 MNHEY, CDR2 SVGAGI. Trimming removed 6 bases from V and 4 bases from J; junction bases left unmatched: 10. The CDR3 DNA sequence: TGTGCCAGCAGCCGCCCCGGACAGGGCGGCTATGGCTACACCTTC. Protein: CASSRPGQGGYGYTF.

This chain links TRBV28 with TRBJ1-5; D perhaps matches TRBD1 (6 bases). The CDR3 length is 15 residues. The germline V and J ends were trimmed by 2 bases and 3 bases, with 11 bases remaining between them. Per germline, CDR1 MDHEN and CDR2 SYDVKM. CDR3 bases: TGTGCCAGCAGTTTACTGGACAGCTACAATCAGCCCCAGCATTTT. Translating it yields CASSLLDSYNQPQHF.